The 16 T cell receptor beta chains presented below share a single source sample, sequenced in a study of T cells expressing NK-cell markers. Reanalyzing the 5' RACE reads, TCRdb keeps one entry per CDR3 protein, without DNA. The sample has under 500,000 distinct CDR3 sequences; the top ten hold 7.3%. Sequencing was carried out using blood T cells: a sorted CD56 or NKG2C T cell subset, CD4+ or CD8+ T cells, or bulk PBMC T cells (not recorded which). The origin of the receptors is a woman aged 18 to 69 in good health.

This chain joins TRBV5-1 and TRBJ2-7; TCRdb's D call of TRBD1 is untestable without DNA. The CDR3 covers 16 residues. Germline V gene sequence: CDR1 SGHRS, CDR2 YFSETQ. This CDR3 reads CASREDGQGASYEQYF.

CDR3 sequence reads: CASSQDRADYGYTF. This sequence joins TRBV7-2 and TRBJ1-2; TCRdb designates TRBD1, a call that cannot be tested without DNA. Looked up from germline, CDR1 is SGHTA and CDR2 is FQGNSA. The CDR3 runs to 14 residues.

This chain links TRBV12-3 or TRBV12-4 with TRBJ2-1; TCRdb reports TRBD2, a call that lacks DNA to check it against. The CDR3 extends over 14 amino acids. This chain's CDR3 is CASSATSMYNEQFF.

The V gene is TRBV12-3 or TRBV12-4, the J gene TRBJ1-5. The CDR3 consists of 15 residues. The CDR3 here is CASGRPGDSNQPQHF.

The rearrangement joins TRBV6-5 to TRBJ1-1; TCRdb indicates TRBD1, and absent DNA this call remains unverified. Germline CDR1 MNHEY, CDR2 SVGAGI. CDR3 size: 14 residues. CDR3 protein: CASSYGDSYTEAFF.

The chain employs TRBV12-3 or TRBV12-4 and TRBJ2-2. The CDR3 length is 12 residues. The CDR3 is CASGSTTGELFF.

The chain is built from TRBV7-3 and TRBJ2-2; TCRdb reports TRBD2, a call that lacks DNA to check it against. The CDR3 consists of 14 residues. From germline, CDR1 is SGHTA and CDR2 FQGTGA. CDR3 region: CASSLLQEGGELFF.

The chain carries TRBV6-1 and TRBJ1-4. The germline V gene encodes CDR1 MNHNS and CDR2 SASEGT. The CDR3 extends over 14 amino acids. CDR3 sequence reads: CASSERQSIRKLFF.

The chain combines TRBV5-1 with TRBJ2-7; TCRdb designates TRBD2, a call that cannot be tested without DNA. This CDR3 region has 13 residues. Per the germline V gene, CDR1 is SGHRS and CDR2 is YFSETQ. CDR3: CASSAGNTYEQYF.

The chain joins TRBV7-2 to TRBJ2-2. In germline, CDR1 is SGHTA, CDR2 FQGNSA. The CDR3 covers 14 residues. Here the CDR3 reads CASSPATNTGELFF.

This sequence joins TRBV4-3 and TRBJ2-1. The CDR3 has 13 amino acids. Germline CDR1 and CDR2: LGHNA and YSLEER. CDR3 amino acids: CASSPENSNEQFF.

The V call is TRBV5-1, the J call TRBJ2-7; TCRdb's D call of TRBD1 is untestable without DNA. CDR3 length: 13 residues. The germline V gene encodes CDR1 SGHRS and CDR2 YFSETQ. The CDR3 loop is CASSPMRGYEQYF.

The CDR3: CSVERITSTDTQYF. The J gene is TRBJ2-3, the V gene TRBV29-1. This CDR3 is built from 14 residues. Germline CDR1 is SQVTM and CDR2 is ANQGSEA.

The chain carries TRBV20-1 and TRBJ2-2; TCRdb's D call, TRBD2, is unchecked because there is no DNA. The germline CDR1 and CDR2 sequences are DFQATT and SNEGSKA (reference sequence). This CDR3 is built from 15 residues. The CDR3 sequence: CSARVSAGNTGELFF.

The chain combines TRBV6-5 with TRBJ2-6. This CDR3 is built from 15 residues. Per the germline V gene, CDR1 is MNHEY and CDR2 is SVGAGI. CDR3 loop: CASSYSNSGANVLTF.

The CDR3: CASRGQGRNTGELFF. The chain has TRBV2 and TRBJ2-2; TCRdb designates TRBD1, a call that cannot be tested without DNA. The germline gives CDR1 SNHLY, CDR2 FYNNEI. The CDR3 loop spans 15 amino acids. Using reference TRBV2 and TRBJ2-2 for the parts outside the CDR3, the full variable domain is EPEVTQTPSHQVTQMGQEVILRCVPISNHLYFYWYRQILGQKVEFLVSFYNNEISEKSEIFDDQFSVERPDGSNFTLKIRSTKLEDSAMYFCASRGQGRNTGELFFGEGSRLTVL.